A single sample is the source of the 12 T cell receptor beta chains below, sequenced in a study of T cells in Graves' hyperthyroidism and ophthalmopathy. RNA transcripts yielded amplified TCR beta CDR3 regions. An initial round of RT-PCR targeting the TCR CDR3 relied on the HTBI primer set. Via MiXCR, TCRdb re-called the multiplex PCR reads, giving one row per CDR3 protein. This sample carries fewer than 350,000 distinct CDR3 sequences, 13% to 15% of them seen once, and the ten largest clones take around 31%. Sequencing used blood. Source of these receptors: a woman in her fifties or sixties with Graves' hyperthyroidism that later progressed to Graves' ophthalmopathy.

In DNA, the CDR3 is TGTGCCAGCAGCTTAGCCCTAGCGGTGTACAATGAGCAGTTCTTC. This codes for CASSLALAVYNEQFF. The V gene is TRBV7-9, the J gene TRBJ2-1; 7 nucleotides agree with TRBD2. Germline V gene lookup returns CDR1 SEHNR and CDR2 FQNEAQ (reference sequence). The length of the CDR3 is 15 residues. Trimming cost V 0 bases and J 4 bases; bases outside gene matches: 3.

There are a few counts of this clonotype. The chain combines TRBV9 with TRBJ2-7; the match to TRBD2 covers 10 bases. Germline lookup yields CDR1 SGDLS and CDR2 YYNGEE. The trim removed 3 bases at V and 2 bases at J, leaving 5 bases unmatched. CDR3 length equals 15 residues. CDR3 bases: TGTGCCAGCAGCGCCGGACTAGCGGAACCCTACGAGCAGTACTTC. Protein sequence: CASSAGLAEPYEQYF.

This clonotype has ten or more counts. The V call is TRBV20-1, the J call TRBJ2-2; TRBD1 matches 10 bases. The CDR3 runs to 14 residues. Germline loops: CDR1 DFQATT, CDR2 SNEGSKA (reference sequence). The V and J ends lost 6 bases and 4 bases, in that order; junction bases with no gene match: 5. In DNA form, the CDR3 reads TGCAGTGCAGGGGACAGGGGAGGCACCGGGGAGCTGTTTTTT. This gives the protein CSAGDRGGTGELFF.

This clonotype came up many times. The V gene is TRBV5-1, the J gene TRBJ2-3; D is possibly TRBD1 (5 bases). V was pared by 0 bases and J by 1 base, with 9 bases between. The CDR3 runs 15 residues. Germline CDR1 SGHRS, CDR2 YFSETQ. CDR3 bases: TGCGCCAGCAGCTTGGCCGTGGGGCGCACAGATACGCAGTATTTT. Amino acid sequence: CASSLAVGRTDTQYF.

This clonotype was detected only a few times. The genes are TRBV4-1 and TRBJ2-7; no clear D. There are 14 residues in the CDR3. The germline CDR1 and CDR2 sequences are MGHRA and YSYEKL. V lost 1 base to trimming and J lost 2 bases, with 9 bases between them. CDR3 DNA sequence: TGCGCCAGCAGCCAAGGACTGATAACCTACGAGCAGTACTTC. Residues: CASSQGLITYEQYF.

This clonotype was recorded at least ten times. This chain connects TRBV3-1 to TRBJ1-1; 9 bases are shared with TRBD1. This CDR3 region has 14 residues. Germline CDR1 is LGHDT and CDR2 is YNNKEL (reference sequence). The junction had 4 bases not matched to a gene; V was cut back by 4 bases and J by 4 bases. Here the CDR3 reads CASSRGTGFTEAFF. The CDR3 region has the DNA TGTGCCAGCAGCCGCGGGACAGGGTTCACTGAAGCTTTCTTT.

This chain uses TRBV11-3 with TRBJ2-7; weak D call: TRBD1 (6 bases). This CDR3 has 15 amino acids. With 1 base removed from V and 5 bases from J, the gap between germline ends came to 15 bases. Germline V gives CDR1 SGHNT, CDR2 YENEEA. The CDR3 DNA sequence: TGTGCCAGCAGCTTAGGGCGTTTGGACAGCCACGAGCAGTACTTC. Translating it yields CASSLGRLDSHEQYF.

CDR3 nucleotides: TGTGCCAGCAGCCTTTCTAGACACTCGAGGGAGTCACCCCTCCACTTT. It translates to CASSLSRHSRESPLHF. The chain is built from TRBV11-2 and TRBJ1-6; D not certain. This CDR3 region has 16 residues. V was cut by 5 bases and J by 10 bases, with 21 bases left in between. Germline V gene lookup returns CDR1 SGHAT and CDR2 FQNNGV.

This clonotype was found a few times. V and J are TRBV19 and TRBJ2-1; 7 nucleotides agree with TRBD2. The germline V gene encodes CDR1 LNHDA and CDR2 SQIVND (reference sequence). The CDR3 sequence is 14 residues long. V lost 1 base to trimming and J lost 5 bases; unmatched junction nucleotides: 2. The CDR3 DNA is TGTGCCAGTAGTATAGGGGACTACCACAATGAGCAGTTCTTC. As protein: CASSIGDYHNEQFF.

This clonotype was seen many times. The chain has TRBV3-1 and TRBJ2-7; 7 bases match TRBD2. V shed 2 bases, J shed 5 bases, and the junction held 9 bases outside the gene matches. The CDR3 sequence is 15 residues long. From germline, CDR1 is LGHDT and CDR2 YNNKEL (reference sequence). The CDR3 nucleotides are TGTGCCAGCAGCCAAAGGTCCGGGGGAGGGAACGAGCAGTACTTC. Amino acid sequence: CASSQRSGGGNEQYF.

The chain has TRBV19 and TRBJ1-6; a possible D gene is TRBD1 (5 bases). Trimming stripped 1 base from V and 1 base from J, with 17 bases between. The germline V gene encodes CDR1 LNHDA and CDR2 SQIVND (reference sequence). The CDR3 has 19 amino acids. CDR3 sequence (DNA): TGTGCCAGTAGTATAGCCCGAAGCAGAAGGGGTTCCTATAATTCACCCCTCCACTTT. Translated, it gives CASSIARSRRGSYNSPLHF.

This clonotype was seen repeatedly, ten times or more. The chain joins TRBV25-1 to TRBJ2-1, with 7 bases identical to TRBD2. This CDR3 is built from 16 residues. CDR1 is MGHDK and CDR2 is SYGVNS in the germline V gene. V was clipped by 6 bases and J by 7 bases; unmatched bases: 15. The CDR3, as DNA: TGTGCCAGCAGCGATCCTCGAGCGGGGCCTTTTAATGAGCAGTTCTTC. Translating it yields CASSDPRAGPFNEQFF. The full variable domain, with the rest looked up from reference TRBV25-1 and TRBJ2-1, is EADIYQTPRYLVIGTGKKITLECSQTMGHDKMYWYQQDPGMELHLIHYSYGVNSTEKGDLSSESTVSRIRTEHFPLTLESARPSHTSQYLCASSDPRAGPFNEQFFGPGTRLTVL.